A selection of T cell receptor beta chains follows, all from one sample in a study of CD8+CD57+ T cells in acquired aplastic anemia. MiXCR was run by TCRdb on the reads, yielding one entry per CDR3 protein. In the table there are fewer than 300,000 distinct CDR3 sequences, approximately 80% of which are singletons. The specimen was sorted CD4+, CD8+, or CD8+CD57+ T cells (not recorded which) from PBMCs. These TCRs come from a human donor with aplastic anemia. Both conserved end residues are part of each CDR3. A D gene is named only where the DNA matches it firmly. Clone size is given for some rows only: seen once, a few or many times, or a class if the clone is expanded.

>TRBJ1-1|TRBV25-1|TRBD1|.
TGTGCCAGCGAGGGGACAGTCAGTGAAGCTTTCTTT
CASEGTVSEAFF
>TRBJ2-1|TRBV2|TRBD1|.
TGTGCCAGCAGCCCCTCGAGGACAGGGGGCAACGAGCAGTTCTTC
CASSPSRTGGNEQFF
>TRBJ2-3|TRBV7-9|TRBD2|.
TGTGCCAGCAGGTTTCAAAGAAGCGGGGCGCAGGATTTT
CASRFQRSGAQDF
>TRBJ1-5|TRBV7-2|.|.
TGTGCCAGCAGCTCGGGGGGGGATTGTTACGATCAGTACCAGCATTTT
CASSSGGDCYDQYQHF
>TRBJ2-7|TRBV29-1|.|.
TGCAGCGTTATGCAGGGGAGCTACGAGCAGTACTTC
CSVMQGSYEQYF
>TRBJ2-1|TRBV7-2|.|.
TGTGCCAGCAGCTTTCCAGGAAGTGGGGATACGCATGAGCAGTTCTTC
CASSFPGSGDTHEQFF
>TRBJ1-2|TRBV11-2|.|.
TGTGCCAGCAGCCGGGGGGAGGGTGGTGGCTACACCTTC
CASSRGEGGGYTF
>TRBJ1-1|TRBV2|.|once
TGTGCCAGCAGTGTGCATGAAGCTTTCTTT
CASSVHEAFF
>TRBJ2-7|TRBV7-9|TRBD2|.
TGTGCCAGACGGGCTAGCGGGGGCCTCCCCCACGAGCAGTACTTC
CARRASGGLPHEQYF
>TRBJ1-1|TRBV29-1|.|.
TGCAGCGCCTCGTGGACAGAGGGCACTGAAGCTTTCTTT
CSASWTEGTEAFF
>TRBJ2-3|TRBV7-8|.|.
TGTGCCAGCAGCTATGGACGGACAGCTGGCACACATACGCAGTATTTT
CASSYGRTAGTHTQYF
>TRBJ1-4|TRBV2|.|.
TGTGCCATCGGGGACGGGGGCACAGATACGCTGTTTTTT
CAIGDGGTDTLFF
>TRBJ2-6|TRBV7-7|.|once
TGTGCCAGCAGCATGACAGTGAACACTGAAGCCTACTTCCTGACTTTC
CASSMTVNTEAYFLTF
>TRBJ1-1|TRBV10-3|.|.
TGTGCCATCAGTGAGTCATCTTTGCCGAACACTGAAGCTTTCTTT
CAISESSLPNTEAFF
>TRBJ1-6|TRBV15|.|.
TGTGCCACCAGCAGAGGGGAGGGTTGGGACTCACCCCTCCACTTT
CATSRGEGWDSPLHF
>TRBJ2-4|TRBV5-1|.|.
TGTGCCAGCGGCGGAGCTGGCATCAACACGTACTTC
CASGGAGINTYF
>TRBJ1-1|TRBV7-2|.|.
TGTGCCAGCAGCTTAGTACGGCCATACGAGACTTACTTCTTCTTT
CASSLVRPYETYFFF
>TRBJ1-6|TRBV7-3|.|.
TGTGCCAGCTCAAGACAGGCCAACGCCGTTAAACACTCACTCCACTTT
CASSRQANAVKHSLHF
>TRBJ2-1|TRBV20-1|TRBD2|.
TGCAGTGCCTCGGGACTAGCCAGCAATGAGCAGTTCTTC
CSASGLASNEQFF
>TRBJ2-7|TRBV10-3|TRBD1|.
TGTGCCATCAGTGGGACAGGGGCCTCCTACGAGCAGTACTTC
CAISGTGASYEQYF
>TRBJ2-3|TRBV7-2|.|.
TGTGCCAGCAGCTTAGCGCCAGACGGCGCAACCCTTTCTTTT
CASSLAPDGATLSF
>TRBJ2-1|TRBV11-3|.|.
TGTGCCAGCAGCGAAGATCTGATCGGTGAGCAGTTCTTC
CASSEDLIGEQFF
>TRBJ2-7|TRBV2|.|few
TGTGCCAGCAGTTCGACTAGTTTCACTTACGAGCAGTACTTC
CASSSTSFTYEQYF
>TRBJ2-6|TRBV7-3|.|.
TGTGCCAGCAGCAGAGAGGCTAGCTCCGTTGCAAACGTACTGACTTTC
CASSREASSVANVLTF
>TRBJ1-5|TRBV3-1|.|many
TGTGCCAGCAGCCAAGGGGGTAGCGGATATAGCAATCAGCCCCAGCATTTT
CASSQGGSGYSNQPQHF
>TRBJ2-7|TRBV20-1|TRBD2|.
TGCAGTGCCAGCCAGAACGGACTAGCGGGGTGGGAGCAGTACTTC
CSASQNGLAGWEQYF
>TRBJ2-1|TRBV7-2|.|.
TGTGCCAGCAGCGCTGTACAGGAGGCCAATGAGCAGTCCTTC
CASSAVQEANEQSF
>TRBJ2-7|TRBV7-2|.|.
TGTGCCAGCAGCTTAAGGGGAGGTCCCGATACGCAGCAGTACTTC
CASSLRGGPDTQQYF
>TRBJ2-1|TRBV7-9|TRBD1|.
TGTGCCAGACAGGGGGCTAGGGAGACCCAGTACGACGAGCAGTTCTTC
CARQGARETQYDEQFF
>TRBJ1-1|TRBV29-1|.|.
TGCAGCCTAAAAGGCCGGGGACAAGCTTTCTTT
CSLKGRGQAFF
>TRBJ2-1|TRBV19|TRBD2|few
TGTGCTAGAGATTCTAGCGGGCAGACCTACAATGAGCAGTTCTTC
CARDSSGQTYNEQFF
>TRBJ2-1|TRBV7-9|.|.
TGCGCCAGCAGCTTGCCTGGCAGCTGGGACGGCGAGTACCAGTTCTTC
CASSLPGSWDGEYQFF
>TRBJ2-7|TRBV15|TRBD2|.
TGTGCCACCAGCAAACGGGGGGGGACCTACGAGCAGTACTTC
CATSKRGGTYEQYF
>TRBJ1-3|TRBV5-6|.|.
TGTGCCTGCAGCTTGGGGGGGGACATTCTTCCCTCTGGAAACACCATATATTTT
CACSLGGDILPSGNTIYF
>TRBJ2-5|TRBV24-1|TRBD2|.
TGTGCCACCAGGAGTAGCGGCGGGCGGGAGGCCCAGTACTTC
CATRSSGGREAQYF
>TRBJ2-1|TRBV7-9|.|.
TGTGCCAGCAGCGTTCAGGGATATGGGCAGTTCTTC
CASSVQGYGQFF
>TRBJ1-2|TRBV11-3|TRBD1|.
TGTGCCAGCAGCTTAGATCTCTCAGGGACAGGGACCTATGGCTACACCTTC
CASSLDLSGTGTYGYTF